A single sample gave rise to the 10 T cell receptor beta chains below, sequenced in a study of tumor-infiltrating lymphocytes in primary liver carcinoma. A primer matching the constant region was used to make TCR beta cDNA from around 550 ng of total RNA. Slightly modified ARM-PCR, run as three nested multiplex PCR rounds, produced the TCR beta libraries. The first two PCR rounds, approximately 10 cycles each, used TRBV1-TRBV30 forward primers and a C-beta reverse primer. TCRdb processed the multiplex PCR reads anew with MiXCR; each CDR3 protein has one entry. This table has 100,000 or so distinct CDR3 sequences, about 70% appearing once. The approximately 17-32 mg bulk tissue piece was not sorted before simultaneous RNA and DNA extraction. Sequences were obtained from liver tumor tissue from sampling region 5. Subset denoted: tumor region T5, tumor centre. Receptor source: an older woman with primary liver carcinoma and hepatitis B virus infection.

Details on this clonotype: Its ends do not fully match the called genes, so a read error is possible. This chain connects TRBV6-2 or TRBV6-3 to TRBJ2-7; the match to TRBD2 covers 9 bases. Looked up from germline, CDR1 is MNHEY and CDR2 is SVGEGT. The CDR3 contains 16 residues. In DNA, the CDR3 is TGTGCCGGCAGTGAAAACGCTAGCGGGATGTACTACGAGCAGTACTTC. Protein product: CAGSENASGMYYEQYF.

Points on this clonotype: This may stem from a read error, because a much larger clone lies one nucleotide away. V usage is TRBV4-1 and J usage is TRBJ2-1, with TRBD2 as a possible D gene (6 bases). Germline V gives CDR1 MGHRA, CDR2 YSYEKL. CDR3 size: 13 residues. Here the CDR3 reads CTSRLTLGGEQFF. CDR3 coding DNA: TGCACCAGCAGACTTACTTTGGGGGGTGAGCAGTTCTTC.

Written as DNA, the CDR3 is TGCGCCAGCAGCCGGCGAGTCAACACTAATGAAAAACTGTTTTTT. Translation: CASSRRVNTNEKLFF. V gene TRBV4-1 combines with J gene TRBJ1-4; no firm D call. The ends were cut back, 4 bases at V and 2 bases at J, with 11 bases in the middle. This CDR3 contains 15 residues. Germline loops: CDR1 MGHRA, CDR2 YSYEKL.

This clonotype has at least ten counts. The V call is TRBV10-1, the J call TRBJ2-1; no firm D call. Germline V gene data show CDR1 as WNHNN and CDR2 as SYGVQD (reference sequence). The CDR3 sequence is 14 residues long. V was clipped by 2 bases and J by 0 bases, with 5 bases between them. The CDR3 loop reads CASSEGVSYNEQFF. As DNA, the CDR3 is TGCGCCAGCAGTGAGGGGGTCTCCTACAATGAGCAGTTCTTC.

Notes on this clonotype: The germline gene is not matched at one end of the junction; a read error may be the cause. The chain employs TRBV11-3 and TRBJ2-7; D is possibly TRBD1 or TRBD2 (7 bases each). Germline CDR1 and CDR2: SGHNT and YENEEA. The CDR3 totals 14 residues. CDR3 sequence: CASSRTGEGYERYF. DNA for the CDR3: TGTGCCAGCAGTCGAACAGGGGAGGGTTACGAGCGGTACTTC.

By frequency in the sample, this clonotype is medium-sized. This rearrangement joins TRBV11-3 to TRBJ2-1, with 9 nucleotides matching TRBD2. V trimming: 5 bases; J trimming: 6 bases; junction bases outside the gene matches: 8. In germline, CDR1 is SGHNT, CDR2 YENEEA. This CDR3 has 15 residues. The CDR3 loop is CASSLSGSPGNEQFF. The CDR3 coding sequence is TGTGCCAGCAGCCTTAGCGGGAGCCCCGGCAATGAGCAGTTCTTC.

A word on this clonotype: A read error is likely, as this CDR3 ends without the conserved phenylalanine or tryptophan. It is unclear where the CDR3 begins or ends on the DNA, so no DNA is shown, and the CDR3 is as TCRdb lists it. The rearrangement links TRBV13 to TRBJ1-2. The CDR3 is 13 residues long, counting both termini. The V gene's germline CDR1 is PRHDT and CDR2 FYEKMQ (reference sequence). The CDR3: CASSSTSNYGYTL.

Turning to this clonotype: At one boundary the junction diverges from the germline segment, which might be a read error. In DNA, the CDR3 is TGTGGCAGCAACCAGATAGGAACCGAGGCCAACGTCCTGACTTTC. This encodes CGSNQIGTEANVLTF. V gene TRBV14 combines with J gene TRBJ2-6; D not resolved. The CDR3 has 15 residues. The V gene's germline CDR1 is SGHDN and CDR2 FVKESK.

Details on this clonotype: The junction differs from germline at one of its ends, possibly a read error. CDR3 nucleotide sequence: TGTGCCAGCAGCGGGAAGAGGACCACCTACGAGCAGAGCTTC. Its protein is CASSGKRTTYEQSF. The chain employs TRBV11-2 and TRBJ2-7; D is unresolved. Germline CDR1 reads SGHAT; CDR2 reads FQNNGV. The CDR3 is made up of 14 amino acids.

Turning to this clonotype: This CDR3 fails to terminate in the conserved phenylalanine or tryptophan, so it likely reflects a read error. This rearrangement joins TRBV11-1 to TRBJ2-3; 8 positions agree with TRBD1. CDR3 length: 17 amino acids. The germline CDR1 and CDR2 sequences are SGHAT and FQDESV (reference sequence). The CDR3 protein is CAAARSGQGGSTDTQYL. The CDR3 DNA sequence: TGTGCAGCAGCGAGATCAGGACAGGGCGGGAGCACAGATACGCAGTATTTA.